This T cell receptor (beta chain) appears in the sequencing data of a study of CD8 T cells in ankylosing spondylitis. Preparation of TCR beta libraries was done by quantitative 5'-RACE with molecular barcodes. TCRdb ran MiXCR on the 5' RACE reads and lists one entry per CDR3 protein. The repertoire holds over 130,000 distinct CDR3 sequences, with approximately 48% as singletons. Germline V gives CDR1 DFQATT, CDR2 SNEGSKA (reference sequence). The CDR3 runs 14 residues. Trimming removed 4 bases at V and 0 bases at J, with 13 bases between. The rearrangement joins TRBV20-1 to TRBJ2-7; perhaps TRBD2 as D (6 bases). This TCR came from a male donor with ankylosing spondylitis. Input material: synovial fluid, either unsorted or a sorted T cell fraction (not recorded which). CDR3 sequence reads: CSANDLGGSYEQYF. The CDR3 DNA reads as TGCAGTGCTAATGATTTGGGGGGCTCCTACGAGCAGTACTTC.